In this sample, the clone carrying this TCR beta chain turned up a few times. TCRdb passed the 5' RACE reads through MiXCR, listing each CDR3 protein once. Of some 1,600,000 distinct CDR3 sequences listed, around 29% are singletons. This sample stems from a study of identical twins. From germline, CDR1 is MNHNY and CDR2 SVGAGI (reference sequence). Trimming at V came to 4 bases and at J to 5 bases, leaving 7 bases not matched to a gene. The CDR3 consists of 14 residues. This TCR was sampled from a newborn girl in good health. This chain joins TRBV6-6 and TRBJ2-5, with 7 bases matching TRBD2. Sequenced material: cord blood. The CDR3 here is CASSFASGRETQYF. The DNA of the CDR3 is TGTGCCAGCAGTTTTGCTAGCGGACGCGAGACCCAGTACTTC.